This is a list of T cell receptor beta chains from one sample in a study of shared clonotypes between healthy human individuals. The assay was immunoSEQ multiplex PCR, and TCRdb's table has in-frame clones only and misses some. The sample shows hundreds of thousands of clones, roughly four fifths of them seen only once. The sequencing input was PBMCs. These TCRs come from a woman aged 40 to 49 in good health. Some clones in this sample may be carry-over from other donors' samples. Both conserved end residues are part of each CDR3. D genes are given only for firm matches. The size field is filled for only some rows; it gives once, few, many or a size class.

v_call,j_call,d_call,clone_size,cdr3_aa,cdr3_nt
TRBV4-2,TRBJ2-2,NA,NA,CASSQGDDFLGGTGELFF,TGTGCCAGCAGCCAAGGTGATGATTTCCTTGGAGGGACCGGGGAGCTGTTTTTT
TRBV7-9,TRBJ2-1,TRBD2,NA,CASSSKAGDVYNEQFF,TGTGCCAGCAGCTCCAAAGCGGGAGATGTCTACAATGAGCAGTTCTTC
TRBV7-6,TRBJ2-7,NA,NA,CASSHQAGGSYEQYF,TGTGCCAGCAGTCACCAGGCGGGCGGCTCCTACGAGCAGTACTTC
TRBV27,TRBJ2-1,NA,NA,CASSLSGQGMIEQFF,TGTGCCAGCAGTTTATCTGGCCAGGGAATGATTGAGCAGTTCTTC
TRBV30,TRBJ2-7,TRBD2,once,CAWRVLAGDEQYF,TGTGCCTGGAGAGTACTAGCGGGAGACGAGCAGTACTTC
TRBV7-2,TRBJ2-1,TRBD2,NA,CASSLAFLAGGRNEQFF,TGTGCCAGCAGCTTGGCATTTTTAGCGGGAGGGCGGAATGAGCAGTTCTTC
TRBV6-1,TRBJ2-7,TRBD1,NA,CASGLDRGRSYEQYF,TGTGCCAGCGGCCTCGACAGGGGAAGATCCTACGAGCAGTACTTC
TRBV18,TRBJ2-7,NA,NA,CASSPTRTVYEQYF,TGTGCCAGCTCACCAACGAGGACAGTTTACGAGCAGTACTTC
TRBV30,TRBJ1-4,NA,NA,CAWNRGGGNEKLFF,TGTGCCTGGAACCGTGGGGGGGGTAATGAAAAACTGTTTTTT
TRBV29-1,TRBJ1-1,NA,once,CSVDAGWLTEAFF,TGCAGCGTTGACGCAGGCTGGCTCACTGAAGCTTTCTTT
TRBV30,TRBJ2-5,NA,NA,CAWSGFLDRQETQYF,TGTGCCTGGAGTGGTTTTTTGGACAGACAAGAGACCCAGTACTTC
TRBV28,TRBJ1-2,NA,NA,CASLGGGPTYGYTF,TGTGCCAGCCTCGGGGGGGGCCCTACTTATGGCTACACCTTC
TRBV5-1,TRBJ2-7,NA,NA,CASSLANGGSYEQYF,TGCGCCAGCAGCTTGGCTAATGGGGGCTCCTACGAGCAGTACTTC
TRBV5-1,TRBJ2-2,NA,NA,CASSLGSGTGELFF,TGCGCCAGCAGCTTGGGTTCCGGCACCGGGGAGCTGTTTTTT
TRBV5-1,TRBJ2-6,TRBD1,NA,CASSLVEGANILTF,TGCGCCAGCAGCTTGGTTGAGGGGGCTAACATCCTGACTTTC
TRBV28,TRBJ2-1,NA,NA,CASRKQGGSEQFF,TGTGCCAGCAGAAAACAGGGTGGGTCTGAGCAGTTCTTC
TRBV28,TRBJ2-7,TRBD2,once,CASSWTSGNHEQYF,TGTGCCAGCAGCTGGACTAGCGGGAATCACGAGCAGTACTTC
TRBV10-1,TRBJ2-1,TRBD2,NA,CASSGTRADGLDEQFF,TGCGCCAGCAGTGGGACTAGGGCGGACGGTTTGGATGAGCAGTTCTTC
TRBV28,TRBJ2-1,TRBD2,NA,CASSLLAGGSYNEQFF,TGTGCCAGCAGTCTCCTAGCGGGAGGGTCATACAATGAGCAGTTCTTC
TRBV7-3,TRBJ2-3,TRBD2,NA,CASTPGLAGENTQYF,TGTGCCAGCACCCCGGGACTAGCGGGAGAGAATACGCAGTATTTT
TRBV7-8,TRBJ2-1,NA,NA,CASSLRDPYNEQFF,TGTGCCAGCAGCTTACGGGATCCCTACAATGAGCAGTTCTTC
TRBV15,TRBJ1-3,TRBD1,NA,CATSRGRGGGVNTIYF,TGTGCCACCAGCAGGGGTCGAGGGGGCGGCGTGAACACCATATATTTT
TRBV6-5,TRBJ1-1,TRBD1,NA,CASHSTGPDTEAFF,TGTGCCAGTCACTCGACAGGGCCGGATACTGAAGCTTTCTTT
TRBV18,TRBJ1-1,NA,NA,CASSPQGIDTEAFF,TGTGCCAGCTCACCACAGGGAATCGACACTGAAGCTTTCTTT
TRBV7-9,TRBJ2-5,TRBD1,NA,CASSLRDRGHQETQYF,TGTGCCAGCAGCTTGAGGGACAGGGGACACCAAGAGACCCAGTACTTC
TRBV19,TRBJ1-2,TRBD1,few,CASKDRGDVGYTF,TGTGCCAGTAAGGACAGGGGGGATGTTGGCTACACCTTC
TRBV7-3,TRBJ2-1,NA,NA,CASSSLARTYNEQFF,TGTGCCAGCAGCTCACTCGCTAGAACCTACAATGAGCAGTTCTTC
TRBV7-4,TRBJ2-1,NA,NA,CASSPEEPYNEQFF,TGTGCCAGCAGCCCGGAGGAGCCGTACAATGAGCAGTTCTTC
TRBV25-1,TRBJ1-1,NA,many,CASSRAGSAEAFF,TGTGCCAGCAGTAGGGCGGGGAGCGCTGAAGCTTTCTTT
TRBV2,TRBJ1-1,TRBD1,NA,CATFRDRATEAFF,TGCGCCACCTTCCGGGACAGGGCCACTGAAGCTTTCTTT
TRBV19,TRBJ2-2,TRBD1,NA,CASRQTGVGELFF,TGTGCCAGTAGACAGACAGGGGTAGGGGAGCTGTTTTTT
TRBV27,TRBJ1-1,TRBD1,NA,CASSPDRGGYTEAFF,TGTGCCAGCAGTCCGGACAGGGGTGGGTACACTGAAGCTTTCTTT
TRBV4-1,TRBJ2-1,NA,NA,CASSQRYLSSYNEQFF,TGCGCCAGCAGCCAACGATACTTGAGCTCCTACAATGAGCAGTTCTTC
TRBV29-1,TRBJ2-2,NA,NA,CSKTSNTGELFF,TGCAGCAAGACAAGTAACACCGGGGAGCTGTTTTTT
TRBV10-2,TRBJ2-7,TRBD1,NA,CASSESDRGRPEQYF,TGCGCCAGCAGTGAGTCCGACAGGGGGCGCCCCGAGCAGTACTTC
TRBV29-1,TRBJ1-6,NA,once,CSVGHGADSPLHF,TGCAGCGTTGGCCACGGGGCAGATTCACCCCTCCACTTT
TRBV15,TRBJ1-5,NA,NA,CATSRDRQVGQPQHF,TGTGCCACCAGCAGAGATCGACAGGTCGGACAGCCCCAGCATTTT
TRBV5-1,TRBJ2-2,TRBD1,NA,CASSLVGTGNTGELFF,TGCGCCAGCAGCTTGGTAGGGACAGGGAACACCGGGGAGCTGTTTTTT
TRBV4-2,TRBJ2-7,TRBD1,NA,CASSQLQGAAYEQYF,TGTGCCAGCAGCCAGCTACAGGGGGCAGCTTACGAGCAGTACTTC
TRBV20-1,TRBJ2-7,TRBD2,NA,CSATSGNEQYF,TGCAGTGCAACTAGCGGGAACGAGCAGTACTTC
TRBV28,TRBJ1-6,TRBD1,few,CASGTGVSPLHF,TGTGCCAGCGGGACAGGGGTTTCACCCCTCCACTTT
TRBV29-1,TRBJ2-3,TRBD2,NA,CSVVTSGTDTQYF,TGCAGCGTTGTCACTAGCGGCACAGATACGCAGTATTTT
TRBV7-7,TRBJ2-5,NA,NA,CASSRDFQETQYF,TGTGCCAGCAGCCGGGACTTCCAAGAGACCCAGTACTTC
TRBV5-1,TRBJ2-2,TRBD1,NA,CASSARTGGSGVTGELFF,TGCGCCAGCAGCGCACGGACAGGGGGCTCTGGTGTCACCGGGGAGCTGTTTTTT
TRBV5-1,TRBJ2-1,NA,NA,CASSSLPSSGNEQFF,TGCGCCAGCAGCTCCCTCCCGAGTAGCGGCAATGAGCAGTTCTTC
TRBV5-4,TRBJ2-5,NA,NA,CASSPVLGGQETQYF,TGTGCCAGCAGCCCTGTTTTAGGGGGCCAAGAGACCCAGTACTTC
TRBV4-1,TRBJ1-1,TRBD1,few,CASSHESRGTEAFF,TGCGCCAGCAGCCATGAGTCCAGGGGGACTGAAGCTTTCTTT
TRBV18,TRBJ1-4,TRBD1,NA,CASSPQTGANEKLFF,TGTGCCAGCTCACCGCAAACAGGGGCGAATGAAAAACTGTTTTTT
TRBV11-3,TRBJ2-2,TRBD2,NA,CASSPTSGRSGELFF,TGTGCCAGCAGCCCGACTAGCGGGAGATCCGGGGAGCTGTTTTTT
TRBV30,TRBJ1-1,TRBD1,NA,CAWSKGQGNTEAFF,TGTGCCTGGAGTAAGGGACAGGGGAACACTGAAGCTTTCTTT
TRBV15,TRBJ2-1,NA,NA,CATSRAGLVNEQFF,TGTGCCACCAGCCGCGCCGGGCTAGTTAATGAGCAGTTCTTC
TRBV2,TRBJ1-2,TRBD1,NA,CDLIGTGDGYTF,TGTGACTTGATAGGGACAGGAGACGGCTACACCTTC
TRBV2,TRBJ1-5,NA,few,CASSPTHTIQPQHF,TGTGCCAGCAGTCCAACCCACACGATTCAGCCCCAGCATTTT
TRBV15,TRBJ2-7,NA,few,CATSRQGGEQYF,TGTGCCACCAGCAGACAGGGGGGAGAGCAGTACTTC
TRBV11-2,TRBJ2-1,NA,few,CASSPEASLRGNEQFF,TGTGCCAGCAGCCCAGAGGCCAGTTTGAGGGGCAATGAGCAGTTCTTC
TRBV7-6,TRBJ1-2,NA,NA,CASSLYINKQGVDGYTF,TGTGCCAGCAGCTTATACATCAATAAGCAGGGCGTCGATGGCTACACCTTC
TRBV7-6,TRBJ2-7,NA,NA,CASSLTGEQYF,TGTGCCAGCAGCTTAACCGGCGAGCAGTACTTC
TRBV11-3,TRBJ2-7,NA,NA,CASSWGPGAYEQYF,TGTGCCAGCAGCTGGGGGCCGGGGGCCTACGAGCAGTACTTC
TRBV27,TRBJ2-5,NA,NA,CASSLTNGETQYF,TGTGCCAGCAGTTTAACCAACGGGGAGACCCAGTACTTC
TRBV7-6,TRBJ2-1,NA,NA,CASSYSDNEQFF,TGTGCCAGCAGCTATTCGGACAATGAGCAGTTCTTC